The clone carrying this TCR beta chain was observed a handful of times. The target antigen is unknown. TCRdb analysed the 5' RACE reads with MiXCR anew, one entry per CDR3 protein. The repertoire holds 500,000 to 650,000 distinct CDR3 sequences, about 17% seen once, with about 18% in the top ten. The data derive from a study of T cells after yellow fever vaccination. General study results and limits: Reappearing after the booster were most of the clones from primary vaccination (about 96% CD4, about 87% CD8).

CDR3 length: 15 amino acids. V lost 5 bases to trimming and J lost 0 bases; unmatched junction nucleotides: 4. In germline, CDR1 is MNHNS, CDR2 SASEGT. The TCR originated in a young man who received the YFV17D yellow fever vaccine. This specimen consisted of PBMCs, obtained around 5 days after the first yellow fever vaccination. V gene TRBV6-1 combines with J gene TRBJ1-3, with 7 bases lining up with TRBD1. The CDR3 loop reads CASSRQGLSGNTIYF. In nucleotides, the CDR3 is TGTGCCAGCAGTCGACAGGGCCTCTCTGGAAACACCATATATTTT.